This T cell receptor beta chain is from a study of blood T cell repertoires in COVID-19. Study as a whole: The United States, Italy and Spain provided the acute and convalescent COVID-19 samples. Sample material is recorded as cDNA or gDNA derived from T cells, B-cell-depleted T cells, or PBMCs.

This clone showed up just once. The length of the CDR3 is 11 residues. CDR1 and CDR2 (germline): DFQATT, SNEGSKA (reference sequence). Source study methods: Nucleated cell counts were estimated from reference gene primer amplification. Sequenced by immunoSEQ multiplex PCR; TCRdb stores in-frame clones only, minus some. The DNA gave D and trimming, while V, J and clone size come from that table. The sample lists about 210,000 clones; 84% were seen once. Sequenced input: peripheral blood. The rearrangement joins TRBV20-1 to TRBJ2-1; D is perhaps TRBD2 (6 bases). The source is a man aged 35-49 years who had recovered from COVID-19. In DNA, the CDR3 is TGCAGCGCTCGGAGGGCAAATGAGCAGTTCTTC. Its translation is CSARRANEQFF.